This TCR beta chain was recovered during a study of T-cell memory formation after mild COVID-19. MiXCR, applied by TCRdb to the 5' RACE reads, yields one record per CDR3 protein. The sample shows about half a million distinct CDR3 sequences, around a sixth of them seen only once. This clonotype was obtained from an adult woman who had mild COVID-19 (a few samples of this study predate the infection). Cell type and time point are not known. Sequenced material: PBMCs or a T cell subset sorted from them (not recorded which).

CDR3: CASSPWTPLRRDEQFF. Here the CDR3 DNA reads TGTGCCAGCAGTCCTTGGACGCCCCTAAGGAGGGATGAGCAGTTCTTC. The J gene is TRBJ2-1, the V gene TRBV27; a possible D gene is TRBD2 (6 bases). From germline, CDR1 is MNHEY and CDR2 SMNVEV (reference sequence). The CDR3 length is 16 residues. The germline V and J ends were trimmed by 5 bases and 8 bases, with 22 bases remaining between them.